This TCR beta chain was identified in a study of graft-versus-host responses after intestinal transplantation. Study-level information: Induction using anti-thymocyte globulin, followed by tacrolimus and steroids for roughly 3 years, was given to all recipients.

The length of the CDR3 is 13 residues. After removal of 11 bases from V and 8 bases from J, the junction contained 12 bases not matched to a gene. Germline V gives CDR1 MDHEN, CDR2 SYDVKM. Libraries were prepared by immunoSEQ multiplex PCR; TCRdb keeps only in-frame clonotypes and omits some of them. The profile shows around 23,000 clones, 80% to 90% of them singletons. The clonotype originates from a human patient who received an intestinal transplant, so some T cells may come from the graft donor. V and J are TRBV28 and TRBJ1-1, with 9 nucleotides matching TRBD1. The material was PBMCs, obtained 463 days after intestinal transplant. The CDR3 reads CALQGTGWGEAFF. For the CDR3, the DNA is TGTGCCTTACAAGGGACAGGGTGGGGCGAAGCTTTCTTT.